A selection of T cell receptor beta chains follows, all from one sample in a study of technical replicates of blood from a few donors. The method was immunoSEQ multiplex PCR; TCRdb's version includes in-frame clones alone and lacks a portion of them. This table holds 75,000 to 90,000 clones, 93% found once. The source material was T cells isolated from PBMCs. Source of these receptors: a human donor in good health. The CDR3 runs from the conserved cysteine through the conserved F or W. D genes are given only for firm matches. The size field is filled for only some rows; it gives once, few, many or a size class.

cdr3_aa cdr3_nt clone_size v_call d_call j_call
CASSQGLVTTDTQYF TGTGCCAGCAGCCAAGGACTAGTTACCACAGATACGCAGTATTTT - TRBV7-7 TRBD2 TRBJ2-3
CASSRVAADTQYF TGTGCCAGCAGCCGGGTCGCCGCAGATACGCAGTATTTT - TRBV11-3 - TRBJ2-3
CASREQGTEQYF TGTGCCAGCAGGGAACAGGGTACGGAGCAGTACTTC - TRBV2 - TRBJ2-7
CASSSTPKGRSEKLFF TGTGCCAGCAGCTCCACGCCGAAGGGGCGCAGTGAAAAACTGTTTTTT - TRBV7-6 - TRBJ1-4
CASSTQTGKQPQHF TGTGCCAGCAGCACCCAGACGGGGAAACAGCCCCAGCATTTT - TRBV7-8 - TRBJ1-5
CGGGAEAADGYTF TGTGGGGGAGGTGCAGAAGCCGCCGATGGCTACACCTTC - TRBV30 - TRBJ1-2
CASSETAETYNEQFF TGTGCCAGCAGTGAGACAGCTGAAACCTACAATGAGCAGTTCTTC - TRBV27 - TRBJ2-1
CASSGGDVGHQPQHF TGTGCCAGCAGTGGGGGGGACGTCGGCCATCAGCCCCAGCATTTT - TRBV28 - TRBJ1-5
CASSDPPDGSYEQYF TGTGCCAGCAGCGATCCACCCGACGGGTCCTACGAGCAGTACTTC once TRBV7-8 - TRBJ2-7
CASSFRDSPYEQYF TGTGCCAGCAGCTTCCGGGACAGTCCTTACGAGCAGTACTTC - TRBV5-6 TRBD1 TRBJ2-7